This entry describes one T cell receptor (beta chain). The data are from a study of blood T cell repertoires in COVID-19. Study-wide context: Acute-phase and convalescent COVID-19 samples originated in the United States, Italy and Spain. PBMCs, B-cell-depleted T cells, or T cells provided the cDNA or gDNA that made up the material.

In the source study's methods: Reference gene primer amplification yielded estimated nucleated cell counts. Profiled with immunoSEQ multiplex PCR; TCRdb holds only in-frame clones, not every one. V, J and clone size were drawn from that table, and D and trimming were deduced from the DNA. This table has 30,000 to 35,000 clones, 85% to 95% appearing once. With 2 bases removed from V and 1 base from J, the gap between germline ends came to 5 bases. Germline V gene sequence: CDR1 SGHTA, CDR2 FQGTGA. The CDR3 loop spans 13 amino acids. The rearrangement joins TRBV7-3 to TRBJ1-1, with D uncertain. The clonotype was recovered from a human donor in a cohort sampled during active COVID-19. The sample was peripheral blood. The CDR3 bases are TGTGCCAGCAGCTTACAACAGAACACTGAAGCTTTCTTT. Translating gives CASSLQQNTEAFF.